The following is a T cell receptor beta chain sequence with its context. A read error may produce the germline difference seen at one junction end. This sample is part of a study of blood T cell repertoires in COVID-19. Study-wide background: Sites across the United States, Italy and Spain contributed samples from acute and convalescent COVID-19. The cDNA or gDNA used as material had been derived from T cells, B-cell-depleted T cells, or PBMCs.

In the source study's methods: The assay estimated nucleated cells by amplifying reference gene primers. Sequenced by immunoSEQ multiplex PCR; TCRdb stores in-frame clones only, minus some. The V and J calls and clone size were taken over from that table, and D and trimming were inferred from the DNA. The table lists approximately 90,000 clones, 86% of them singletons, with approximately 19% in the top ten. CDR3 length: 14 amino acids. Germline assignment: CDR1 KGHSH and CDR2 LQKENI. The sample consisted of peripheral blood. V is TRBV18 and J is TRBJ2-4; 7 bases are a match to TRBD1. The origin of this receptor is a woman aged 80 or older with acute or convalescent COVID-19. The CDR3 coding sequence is TGTGCCAGCTCACCACTAGGGGGCAAAAACATTCAGTACTTT. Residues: CASSPLGGKNIQYF.